A selection of T cell receptor beta chains follows, all from one sample in a study of blood T cells in healthy people across ages. TCRdb processed the 5' RACE reads anew with MiXCR; each CDR3 protein has one entry. This table holds over 1,500,000 distinct CDR3 sequences, around 42% found once. Specimen: blood. These receptors were obtained from a human donor in good health. CDR3s include the opening cysteine and the closing phenylalanine or tryptophan. Fields, in order: CDR3 length, clone size, J gene, D gene, V gene, CDR3 protein, CDR3 DNA. A D gene is named only where the DNA matches it firmly. Some rows have no size entry. The others give once, few or many, or a class for an expanded clone.

len: 13; abundance: few; j_gene: TRBJ2-7; d_gene: NA; v_gene: TRBV10-3; CDR3aa: CAISEGSGREQYF; CDR3nt: TGTGCCATCAGTGAGGGATCAGGGAGGGAGCAGTACTTC
len: 17; abundance: NA; j_gene: TRBJ1-1; d_gene: TRBD1; v_gene: TRBV12-3/TRBV12-4; CDR3aa: CASSSRDRVWVNTEAFF; CDR3nt: TGTGCCAGCAGTTCCCGGGACAGGGTTTGGGTGAACACTGAAGCTTTCTTT
len: 17; abundance: few; j_gene: TRBJ2-1; d_gene: NA; v_gene: TRBV7-3; CDR3aa: CASSPRGQFGTYNEQFF; CDR3nt: TGTGCCAGCAGCCCCCGGGGGCAGTTTGGGACCTACAATGAGCAGTTCTTC
len: 15; abundance: NA; j_gene: TRBJ1-5; d_gene: NA; v_gene: TRBV5-6; CDR3aa: CASSLATSGNQPQHF; CDR3nt: TGTGCCAGCAGCTTGGCCACATCAGGGAATCAGCCCCAGCATTTT
len: 13; abundance: few; j_gene: TRBJ2-5; d_gene: NA; v_gene: TRBV15; CDR3aa: CATSMGFQETQYF; CDR3nt: TGTGCCACCAGCATGGGGTTCCAAGAGACCCAGTACTTC
len: 15; abundance: NA; j_gene: TRBJ1-1; d_gene: NA; v_gene: TRBV5-1; CDR3aa: CASSLDQTAYTEAFF; CDR3nt: TGCGCCAGCAGCTTGGACCAGACGGCTTACACTGAAGCTTTCTTT
len: 15; abundance: NA; j_gene: TRBJ1-3; d_gene: NA; v_gene: TRBV2; CDR3aa: CAIYRTGTSGNTIYF; CDR3nt: TGTGCCATTTACCGGACGGGGACCTCTGGAAACACCATATATTTT
len: 11; abundance: NA; j_gene: TRBJ1-4; d_gene: TRBD1; v_gene: TRBV30; CDR3aa: CALDRGTELFF; CDR3nt: TGTGCCTTGGACAGGGGAACAGAACTGTTTTTT
len: 15; abundance: few; j_gene: TRBJ2-3; d_gene: NA; v_gene: TRBV20-1; CDR3aa: CSAISGFQATDTQYF; CDR3nt: TGCAGTGCTATATCGGGTTTTCAGGCCACAGATACGCAGTATTTT
len: 14; abundance: few; j_gene: TRBJ2-5; d_gene: TRBD1; v_gene: TRBV29-1; CDR3aa: CSVRGGTGGETQYF; CDR3nt: TGCAGCGTTCGAGGTGGGACAGGGGGGGAGACCCAGTACTTC
len: 15; abundance: NA; j_gene: TRBJ2-1; d_gene: NA; v_gene: TRBV9; CDR3aa: CASSVEHRRFDEQFF; CDR3nt: TGTGCCAGCAGCGTAGAACATCGGAGATTCGATGAGCAGTTCTTC
len: 15; abundance: NA; j_gene: TRBJ1-2; d_gene: TRBD1; v_gene: TRBV10-3; CDR3aa: CAISDMAGGFYGYTF; CDR3nt: TGTGCCATCAGTGATATGGCAGGGGGATTCTATGGCTACACCTTC
len: 14; abundance: NA; j_gene: TRBJ2-1; d_gene: NA; v_gene: TRBV7-3; CDR3aa: CASSVHSSYNEQFF; CDR3nt: TGTGCCAGCAGCGTTCACAGCTCCTACAATGAGCAGTTCTTC
len: 14; abundance: few; j_gene: TRBJ2-1; d_gene: TRBD1; v_gene: TRBV12-3/TRBV12-4; CDR3aa: CASSSGTGRNEQFF; CDR3nt: TGTGCCAGCAGTTCCGGGACAGGGAGGAATGAGCAGTTCTTC
len: 18; abundance: NA; j_gene: TRBJ2-1; d_gene: NA; v_gene: TRBV20-1; CDR3aa: CGARPPGLGGLSYNEQFF; CDR3nt: TGCGGTGCTAGACCCCCAGGGCTCGGGGGACTCTCCTACAATGAGCAGTTCTTC
len: 14; abundance: few; j_gene: TRBJ1-1; d_gene: TRBD1; v_gene: TRBV20-1; CDR3aa: CSATTGGEVTEAFF; CDR3nt: TGCAGTGCAACAACAGGGGGCGAGGTCACTGAAGCTTTCTTT
len: 12; abundance: few; j_gene: TRBJ2-5; d_gene: TRBD1; v_gene: TRBV29-1; CDR3aa: CSATQGYETQYF; CDR3nt: TGCAGCGCTACACAGGGGTATGAGACCCAGTACTTC
len: 12; abundance: once; j_gene: TRBJ1-6; d_gene: NA; v_gene: TRBV28; CDR3aa: CASSRMLSPLHF; CDR3nt: TGTGCCAGCAGTCGTATGTTATCACCCCTCCACTTT
len: 15; abundance: few; j_gene: TRBJ2-5; d_gene: TRBD1; v_gene: TRBV12-3/TRBV12-4; CDR3aa: CASSSARGPQETQYF; CDR3nt: TGTGCCAGCAGTTCCGCCAGGGGGCCCCAAGAGACCCAGTACTTC
len: 14; abundance: few; j_gene: TRBJ2-4; d_gene: NA; v_gene: TRBV19; CDR3aa: CASSIHGAKNIQYF; CDR3nt: TGTGCCAGTAGTATTCATGGGGCCAAAAACATTCAGTACTTC